The entry that follows covers one TCR beta chain sequence. Its antigen is unidentified. This sample was included in a study of OX40 agonist ivuxolimab in advanced cancers. Across the study: Three individuals attained partial responses, comprising one hepatocellular carcinoma case and two cutaneous melanoma cases. General observations from the study: Clonal expansion by week 6 occurred in CD4+ and CD8+ blood T cells (at 0.1 to 3.0 mg/kg). CD8+ T cells (on average) carried more expanded clones than CD4+ T cells.

Sequencing was performed with immunoSEQ multiplex PCR; in TCRdb, only in-frame clones are kept and a portion is missing. The top ten clones hold approximately 0.37% of a sample with some 65,000 clones, roughly 84% of them seen once. This receptor was identified in an adult with an advanced solid tumor such as melanoma, head and neck, liver or kidney cancer. The specimen was CD4+ or CD8+ T cells sorted from blood, collected in a trial of the OX40 agonist ivuxolimab.

Here the CDR3 reads CASSPRDRDYNEQFF. The CDR3 coding sequence is TGTGCCAGCAGCCCCCGGGACAGGGATTACAATGAGCAGTTCTTC. V is TRBV7-2 and J is TRBJ2-1; 9 bases fit TRBD1. V shed 5 bases and J 4 bases; nucleotides not matched to a gene: 6. Germline loops: CDR1 SGHTA, CDR2 FQGNSA. CDR3 size: 15 residues.